This TCR beta chain came from a study of beta chain features in type 1 diabetes. Using CD45RO/CCR7/CD25/CD127/CD95/CD27, CD4+ naive, central memory, regulatory and stem cell-like memory cells were sorted. V dropped 5 bases and J dropped 3 bases, with 20 bases sitting between them. Per germline, CDR1 MDHEN and CDR2 SYDVKM. The CDR3 is 17 amino acids. The investigators reverse transcribed all of the isolated RNA, so they sequenced expressed TCRB transcripts. Sequencing was performed with immunoSEQ multiplex PCR; in TCRdb, only in-frame clones are kept and a portion is missing. This table has about 40,000 clones, 45% to 50% appearing once.

This receptor was taken from a woman aged 18-29 years in good health. The chain employs TRBV28 and TRBJ2-1; TRBD1 might be the D (7 bases). The sample comprised central memory CD4+ T cells from blood. The CDR3, as DNA: TGTGCCAGCAGTCTATTCGGTGGGGGGACAGTCTACAATGAGCAGTTCTTC. As protein: CASSLFGGGTVYNEQFF.